Each of the 12 T cell receptor beta chains below was sequenced from the same sample in a study of blood T cell repertoires in COVID-19. Clones were read by immunoSEQ multiplex PCR, and TCRdb kept only the in-frame ones, dropping some. The data hold some 9,800 clones, with just over 75% observed a single time. The specimen was peripheral blood. These receptors originate from a human donor in a cohort sampled during active COVID-19.

This clone was observed a few times. This chain joins TRBV7-6 and TRBJ2-2; tentatively, D is TRBD1 (6 bases). Germline CDR1 and CDR2: SGHVS and FNYEAQ. This CDR3 has 16 residues. V was clipped by 0 bases and J by 0 bases, with 8 bases between them. The CDR3 loop reads CASSLARQANTGELFF. CDR3 bases: TGTGCCAGCAGCTTAGCGCGACAGGCGAACACCGGGGAGCTGTTTTTT.

The chain joins TRBV7-2 to TRBJ2-1, with TRBD2 identical over 9 bases. The CDR3 is 16 amino acids. V lost 3 bases to trimming and J lost 1 base; unmatched junction nucleotides: 4. Germline CDR1 reads SGHTA; CDR2 reads FQGNSA. Here the CDR3 reads CASSFYGLASYNEQFF. CDR3 DNA: TGTGCCAGCAGCTTTTACGGACTAGCGTCCTACAATGAGCAGTTCTTC.

J is TRBJ1-1 and V is TRBV5-4; perhaps TRBD1 as D (5 bases). The length of the CDR3 is 15 residues. CDR1 and CDR2 from the germline V gene are SGHNT and YYREEE (reference sequence). V was trimmed by 4 bases and J by 0 bases, leaving 13 bases between them. The CDR3 sequence: CASSVNQGLNTEAFF. CDR3 in DNA: TGTGCCAGCAGCGTGAATCAGGGCCTGAACACTGAAGCTTTCTTT. The whole variable domain, filled in from reference TRBV5-4 and TRBJ1-1, reads ETGVTQSPTHLIKTRGQQVTLRCSSQSGHNTVSWYQQALGQGPQFIFQYYREEENGRGNFPPRFSGLQFPNYSSELNVNALELDDSALYLCASSVNQGLNTEAFFGQGTRLTVV.

The chain is built from TRBV19 and TRBJ1-6; TRBD1 aligns across 9 bases. There are 16 residues in the CDR3. The junction had 13 bases not matched to a gene; V was cut back by 9 bases and J by 7 bases. The germline V gene encodes CDR1 LNHDA and CDR2 SQIVND (reference sequence). The CDR3 nucleotides read TGTGCCAGCCGCCTGGCGGGGACAGGGAGGAATTCACCCCTCCACTTT. Protein product: CASRLAGTGRNSPLHF.

The chain is built from TRBV5-1 and TRBJ2-2; the match to TRBD1 covers 10 bases. This CDR3 is 15 amino acids long. Unmatched junction bases numbered 7, after V lost 4 bases and J lost 7 bases. The germline gives CDR1 SGHRS, CDR2 YFSETQ. CDR3 DNA sequence: TGCGCCAGCAGCCCCCGACAGGGGGCTTACGGGGAGCTGTTTTTT. Its protein product is CASSPRQGAYGELFF.

The gene calls are TRBV18 and TRBJ1-6; TRBD1 matches at 8 bases. V was pared by 11 bases and J by 3 bases, with 9 bases of the junction left unmatched. Germline CDR1 KGHSH, CDR2 LQKENI. The CDR3 has 15 amino acids. CDR3 nucleotides: TGTGCCGATCGAGCAGGGGGCATCTATAATTCACCCCTCCACTTT. As protein: CADRAGGIYNSPLHF.

The V and J genes are TRBV6-5 and TRBJ2-5; D gene ambiguous. Trimming stripped 4 bases from V and 1 base from J, with 7 bases between. CDR1 is MNHEY, CDR2 SVGAGI, per germline. CDR3 length: 13 residues. The CDR3 region has the DNA TGTGCCAGCAGTTTTCAGGCCCAAGAGACCCAGTACTTC. This encodes CASSFQAQETQYF.

The rearrangement joins TRBV6-5 to TRBJ1-5, with 9 positions matching TRBD1. Germline V gives CDR1 MNHEY, CDR2 SVGAGI. Trimming removed 7 bases from V and 3 bases from J; junction bases left unmatched: 4. There are 14 residues in the CDR3. The CDR3 protein is CASNKQGANQPQHF. The DNA for the CDR3 is TGTGCCAGCAATAAACAGGGGGCCAATCAGCCCCAGCATTTT.

This clone was seen more than once but under ten times. The chain couples TRBV3-1 (or the pseudogene TRBV3-2) to TRBJ1-6; 11 bases fit TRBD1. V lost 1 base to trimming and J lost 7 bases; unmatched junction nucleotides: 9. The CDR3 runs 18 residues. Germline V lookup: CDR1 LGHDT, CDR2 YNNKEL (reference sequence). In DNA form, the CDR3 reads TGTGCCAGCAGCCAAGGGACAGGGGGCGCCTTAGGCAATTCACCCCTCCACTTT. Translated, it gives CASSQGTGGALGNSPLHF.

The rearrangement links TRBV19 to TRBJ1-5; 9 bases are shared with TRBD1. This CDR3 contains 15 residues. V was pared by 7 bases and J by 6 bases, with 10 bases of the junction left unmatched. CDR1 and CDR2 from the germline V gene are LNHDA and SQIVND (reference sequence). The CDR3 region is CASTKDRGMSQPQHF. CDR3 nucleotide sequence: TGTGCCAGTACCAAGGACAGGGGCATGAGTCAGCCCCAGCATTTT.

The chain employs TRBV7-2 and TRBJ2-3; 7 bases are shared with TRBD2. The CDR3 is 15 residues long. J lost 2 bases, V lost 1 base, and 3 bases had no gene match. Germline V gives CDR1 SGHTA, CDR2 FQGNSA. The CDR3 is CASSLVGRVTDTQYF. As DNA, the CDR3 is TGTGCCAGCAGCTTAGTAGGGAGGGTCACAGATACGCAGTATTTT.

V is TRBV27 and J is TRBJ2-3, with 10 bases aligning to TRBD2. CDR3 length: 15 amino acids. J lost 2 bases, V lost 2 bases, and 1 base had no gene match. The germline V gene has CDR1 MNHEY and CDR2 SMNVEV (reference sequence). In DNA, the CDR3 is TGTGCCAGCAGTTTAAGCGGGGGGGACACAGATACGCAGTATTTT. Its protein product is CASSLSGGDTDTQYF.